This note documents a single T cell receptor (beta chain) sequence. This sample is drawn from a study of blood T cell repertoires in COVID-19. On the study more broadly: From the United States, Italy and Spain came samples of acute and convalescent COVID-19.

Per the study methods: Cell counts per sample came from amplifying reference gene primers. Measured with immunoSEQ multiplex PCR; TCRdb has only the in-frame clones, and not every one. The V and J calls and clone size come from that table; D and trimming were worked out from the DNA. Of 150,000 to 200,000 clones in the sample, around 67% were seen once. CDR1 and CDR2 (germline): SGHKS, YYEKEE (reference sequence). The germline V and J ends were trimmed by 0 bases and 3 bases, with 7 bases remaining between them. The CDR3 is 13 residues long. The sample consisted of peripheral blood. This clonotype originated in a woman of 80 years or more with acute or convalescent COVID-19. The V call is TRBV5-5, the J call TRBJ2-7; D is unresolved. CDR3 residues: CASSLASDYEQYF. The CDR3 nucleotides are TGTGCCAGCAGCTTGGCGTCAGACTACGAGCAGTACTTC. The variable domain in full, with the rest retrieved from reference TRBV5-5 and TRBJ2-7, is DAGVTQSPTHLIKTRGQQVTLRCSPISGHKSVSWYQQVLGQGPQFIFQYYEKEERGRGNFPDRFSARQFPNYSSELNVNALLLGDSALYLCASSLASDYEQYFGPGTRLTVT.